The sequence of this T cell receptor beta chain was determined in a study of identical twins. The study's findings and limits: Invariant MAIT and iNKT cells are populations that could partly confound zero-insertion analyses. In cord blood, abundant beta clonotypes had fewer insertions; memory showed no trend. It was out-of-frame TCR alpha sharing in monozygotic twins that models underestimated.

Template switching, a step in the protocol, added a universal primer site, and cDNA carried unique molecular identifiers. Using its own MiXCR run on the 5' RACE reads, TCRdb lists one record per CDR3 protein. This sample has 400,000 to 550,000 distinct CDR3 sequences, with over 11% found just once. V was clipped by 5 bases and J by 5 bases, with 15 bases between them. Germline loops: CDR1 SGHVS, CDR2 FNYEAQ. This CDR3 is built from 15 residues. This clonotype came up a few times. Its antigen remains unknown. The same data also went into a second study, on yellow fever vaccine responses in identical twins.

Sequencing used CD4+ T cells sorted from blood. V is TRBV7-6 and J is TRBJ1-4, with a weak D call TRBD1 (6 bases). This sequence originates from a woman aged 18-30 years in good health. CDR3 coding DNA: TGTGCCAGCAGCGCCCAAACAGGGAGAAATGAAAAACTGTTTTTT. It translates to CASSAQTGRNEKLFF. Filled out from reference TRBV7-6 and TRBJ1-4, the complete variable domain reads GAGVSQSPRYKVTKRGQDVALRCDPISGHVSLYWYRQALGQGPEFLTYFNYEAQQDKSGLPNDRFSAERPEGSISTLTIQRTEQRDSAMYRCASSAQTGRNEKLFFGSGTQLSVL.